The sequence of this TCR beta chain was determined in a study of blood T cell repertoires in COVID-19. The overall study: Researchers got acute and convalescent COVID-19 samples from the United States, Italy and Spain.

V was pared by 1 base and J by 13 bases, with 8 bases between. The CDR3 is 11 residues long. Profiling relied on immunoSEQ multiplex PCR, and the TCRdb table lists in-frame clones only, not all of them. The table has about 400,000 clones, roughly 90% seen once. The sequence was obtained from a woman aged 60 to 75 with COVID-19, enrolled during active disease. This rearrangement joins TRBV12-3 or TRBV12-4 to TRBJ2-4; D is unresolved. Sequencing was done on a sample of peripheral blood. This CDR3 is CASSLDGFQYF. CDR3 sequence (DNA): TGTGCCAGCAGTTTAGACGGTTTCCAGTACTTC.